This TCR beta chain was recovered during a study of blood T cell repertoires in COVID-19. Whole-study context: In each case, the material was cDNA or gDNA derived from T cells, B-cell-depleted T cells, or PBMCs.

Sequencing was performed with immunoSEQ multiplex PCR; in TCRdb, only in-frame clones are kept and a portion is missing. The sample yields fewer than 75,000 clones, around nine tenths seen once. The V end was cut by 0 bases, the J end by 9 bases, with 17 bases between. From germline, CDR1 is GTSNPN and CDR2 SVGIG (reference sequence). This CDR3 is built from 14 residues. The sequence was obtained from a man aged 65 to 79 with acute or convalescent COVID-19. Sequenced sample: peripheral blood. The chain employs TRBV30 and TRBJ1-2; D possibly corresponds to TRBD1 (6 bases). CDR3 sequence reads: CAWSVFGGTRSYTF. CDR3 coding DNA: TGTGCCTGGAGTGTATTCGGGGGGACAAGGAGCTACACCTTC. The whole variable domain, remainder taken from reference TRBV30 and TRBJ1-2, is SQTIHQWPATLVQPVGSPLSLECTVEGTSNPNLYWYRQAAGRGLQLLFYSVGIGQISSEVPQNLSASRPQDRQFILSSKKLLLSDSGFYLCAWSVFGGTRSYTFGSGTRLTVV.